Following are 17 T cell receptor beta chains from one sample sequenced in a study of T cell responses to AZD1222 COVID-19 vaccine. Method: immunoSEQ multiplex PCR; TCRdb's copy keeps in-frame clones and lacks some. The repertoire has tens of thousands of clones, approximately 91% of them found once; the top ten carry roughly a tenth. This material consisted of peripheral blood, taken on day 0 of AZD1222 vaccination. These receptors were taken from an adult in good health.

This clone showed up just a few times. This chain links TRBV2 with TRBJ1-5; 7 nucleotides line up with TRBD1. The CDR3 extends over 15 amino acids. The germline V gene has CDR1 SNHLY and CDR2 FYNNEI. Losses at the gene ends were 7 bases for V and 0 bases for J; bases not matched to a gene: 6. CDR3 bases: TGTGCCAGCAACGCAGACAGGGCTAGCAATCAGCCCCAGCATTTT. Translating it yields CASNADRASNQPQHF.

The chain has TRBV5-1 and TRBJ2-1; a possible D gene is TRBD1 (6 bases). Trimming pared 8 bases from V and 4 bases from J, leaving 25 bases between. Germline CDR1 reads SGHRS; CDR2 reads YFSETQ. The CDR3 has 17 residues. This CDR3 reads CASAIPQGGGPYNEQFF. The CDR3 DNA reads TGCGCCAGTGCAATCCCACAGGGTGGGGGACCTTACAATGAGCAGTTCTTC.

The chain links TRBV14 to TRBJ1-2; 9 positions match TRBD1. The V and J ends lost 5 bases and 8 bases, in that order; junction bases with no gene match: 3. This CDR3 comprises 12 residues. Germline V CDR1 and CDR2: SGHDN, FVKESK. As DNA, the CDR3 is TGTGCCAGCAGCGGGACAGGGAAGGGCTACACCTTC. It is translated as CASSGTGKGYTF.

The rearrangement joins TRBV5-5 to TRBJ1-1; D not certain. V lost 4 bases and J 7 bases, leaving 17 bases between the germline ends. The CDR3 length is 14 residues. In germline, CDR1 is SGHKS, CDR2 YYEKEE (reference sequence). CDR3 nucleotides: TGTGCCAGCAGCCTGATACTGACGGTTCGTGAAGCTTTCTTT. Translation: CASSLILTVREAFF.

The chain uses TRBV7-3 and TRBJ1-1, with D possibly TRBD1 on 5 matching bases. CDR3 length: 16 residues. CDR1 and CDR2 from the germline V gene are SGHTA and FQGTGA. V was cut by 0 bases and J by 4 bases, with 15 bases left in between. The CDR3 DNA follows: TGTGCCAGCAGCTTAACATCAGGGTTCTTTGGCACTGAAGCTTTCTTT. It yields the protein CASSLTSGFFGTEAFF.

The chain joins TRBV28 to TRBJ1-1; no clear D gene. Germline loops: CDR1 MDHEN, CDR2 SYDVKM. Deletions cut 6 bases from V and 0 bases from J, with 17 bases between. The CDR3 is 16 amino acids. The CDR3 DNA is TGTGCCAGCAGCCCCCCTCTGGCGGACCTGAACACTGAAGCTTTCTTT. Translated, it gives CASSPPLADLNTEAFF.

The J gene is TRBJ2-4, the V gene TRBV5-1, with D possibly being TRBD1 or TRBD2 (5 bases each). The germline V gene encodes CDR1 SGHRS and CDR2 YFSETQ. The CDR3 totals 14 residues. V was pared by 3 bases and J by 8 bases, with 15 bases between. The CDR3 loop reads CASSSTGHRDIQYF. CDR3 sequence (DNA): TGCGCCAGCAGCTCCACGGGGCATCGGGACATTCAGTACTTC.

The CDR3 spells CAISERRTENTEAFF. The CDR3 nucleotides read TGTGCCATCAGTGAGCGGCGGACAGAGAACACTGAAGCTTTCTTT. V gene TRBV10-3 combines with J gene TRBJ1-1; tentative D call: TRBD1 (6 bases). Germline loops: CDR1 ENHRY, CDR2 SYGVKD. The CDR3 is 15 amino acids. Trimming stripped 2 bases from V and 1 base from J, with 11 bases between.

The J gene is TRBJ2-5, the V gene TRBV11-2; D not certain. Trimming stripped 5 bases from V and 1 base from J, with 14 bases between. There are 15 residues in the CDR3. CDR1 is SGHAT and CDR2 is FQNNGV in the germline V gene. CDR3 DNA: TGTGCCAGCAGCCAAGGACGGACGCTCCAAGAGACCCAGTACTTC. Translating gives CASSQGRTLQETQYF.

This clone was picked up one time. The V and J genes are TRBV7-2 and TRBJ2-7; D might be TRBD1 (5 bases). In germline, CDR1 is SGHTA, CDR2 FQGNSA. V gave up 5 bases and J gave up 4 bases, with 15 bases separating them. The CDR3 length is 14 residues. The CDR3 here is CASSTGVGEYEQYV. The CDR3 region has the DNA TGTGCCAGCAGCACAGGAGTAGGTGAATACGAGCAGTACGTC.

This CDR3 is CASSGGAGGLGEQFF. The CDR3 nucleotides are TGTGCCAGCAGCGGAGGAGCGGGGGGCCTCGGTGAGCAGTTCTTC. The V call is TRBV7-3, the J call TRBJ2-1; 9 positions agree with TRBD2. V shed 5 bases and J 9 bases; nucleotides not matched to a gene: 11. CDR3 length: 15 residues. Germline CDR1 is SGHTA and CDR2 is FQGTGA.

This chain joins TRBV29-1 and TRBJ1-5; tentative D call: TRBD1 (5 bases). V was cut by 3 bases and J by 4 bases, with 19 bases left in between. The CDR3 totals 16 residues. CDR1 and CDR2 (germline): SQVTM, ANQGSEA. The CDR3 DNA follows: TGCAGCGTTGAGTTACCCCCAGGTCAGGGAAATCAGCCCCAGCATTTT. It is translated as CSVELPPGQGNQPQHF.

CDR3 loop: CASLRAFNQPQHF. The CDR3 region has the DNA TGTGCCAGTCTCCGAGCGTTCAATCAGCCCCAGCATTTT. The V call is TRBV12-3 or TRBV12-4, the J call TRBJ1-5; D gene uncertain. The V end lost 9 bases, the J end lost 3 bases, and 12 bases lay between the germline ends. The CDR3 loop spans 13 amino acids.

This chain links TRBV6-5 with TRBJ2-3; D unclear. Germline lookup yields CDR1 MNHEY and CDR2 SVGAGI. This CDR3 spans 13 amino acids. V was cut by 10 bases and J by 4 bases, with 15 bases left in between. The CDR3 nucleotides read TGTGCCACCCTCAGCGAGTTGGCAGATACGCAGTATTTT. Residues: CATLSELADTQYF.

V gene TRBV5-1 combines with J gene TRBJ2-5, with D possibly being TRBD2 (6 bases). The V gene's germline CDR1 is SGHRS and CDR2 YFSETQ. The CDR3 is 15 amino acids. V was clipped by 5 bases and J by 1 base, with 15 bases between them. CDR3 amino acids: CASSFSGTFQETQYF. DNA for the CDR3: TGCGCCAGCAGTTTCTCCGGGACTTTCCAAGAGACCCAGTACTTC.

The chain uses TRBV19 and TRBJ1-5; tentative D call: TRBD1 (5 bases). Germline V gene lookup returns CDR1 LNHDA and CDR2 SQIVND (reference sequence). The length of the CDR3 is 15 residues. The V end was cut by 6 bases, the J end by 4 bases, with 16 bases between. The CDR3 spells CASSTETRGNQPQHF. As DNA, the CDR3 is TGTGCCAGTAGCACAGAGACAAGGGGAAATCAGCCCCAGCATTTT.

This chain joins TRBV6-5 and TRBJ1-1; 10 nucleotides match TRBD1. Unmatched junction bases numbered 8, after V lost 6 bases and J lost 7 bases. Per the germline V gene, CDR1 is MNHEY and CDR2 is SVGAGI. This CDR3 has 14 residues. Here the CDR3 DNA reads TGTGCCAGCAGCCGACTAGGGACAGGGGATGAAGCTTTCTTT. The encoded protein is CASSRLGTGDEAFF.